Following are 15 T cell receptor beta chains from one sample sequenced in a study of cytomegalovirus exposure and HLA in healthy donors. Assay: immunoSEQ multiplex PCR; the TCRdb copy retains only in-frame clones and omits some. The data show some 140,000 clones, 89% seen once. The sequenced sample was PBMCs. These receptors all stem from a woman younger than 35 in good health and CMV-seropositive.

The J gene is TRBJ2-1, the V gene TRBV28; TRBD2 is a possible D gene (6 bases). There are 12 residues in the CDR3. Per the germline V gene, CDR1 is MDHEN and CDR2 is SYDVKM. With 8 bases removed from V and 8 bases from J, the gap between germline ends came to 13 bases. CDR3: CASSLAFDEQFF. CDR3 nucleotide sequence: TGTGCCAGCTCTCTAGCGTTCGATGAGCAGTTCTTC.

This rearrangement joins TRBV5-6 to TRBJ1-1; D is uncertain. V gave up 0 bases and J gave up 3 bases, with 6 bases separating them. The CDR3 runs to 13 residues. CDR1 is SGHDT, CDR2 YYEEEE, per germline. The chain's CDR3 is CASSLVSDTEAFF. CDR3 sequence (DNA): TGTGCCAGCAGCTTGGTTTCGGACACTGAAGCTTTCTTT.

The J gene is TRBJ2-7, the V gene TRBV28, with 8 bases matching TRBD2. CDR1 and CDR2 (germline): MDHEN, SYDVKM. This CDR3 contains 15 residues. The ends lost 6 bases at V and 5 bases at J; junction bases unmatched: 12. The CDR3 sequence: CASSNPGGSEDEQYF. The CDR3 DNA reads TGTGCCAGCAGCAACCCGGGGGGGTCGGAGGACGAGCAGTACTTC.

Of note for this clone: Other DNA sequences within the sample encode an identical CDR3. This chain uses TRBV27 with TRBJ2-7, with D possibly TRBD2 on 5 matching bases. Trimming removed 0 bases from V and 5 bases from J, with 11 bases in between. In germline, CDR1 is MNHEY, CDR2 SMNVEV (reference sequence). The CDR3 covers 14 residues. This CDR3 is CASSLSFRGNEQYF. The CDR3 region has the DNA TGTGCCAGCAGTTTATCGTTCCGGGGTAACGAGCAGTACTTC.

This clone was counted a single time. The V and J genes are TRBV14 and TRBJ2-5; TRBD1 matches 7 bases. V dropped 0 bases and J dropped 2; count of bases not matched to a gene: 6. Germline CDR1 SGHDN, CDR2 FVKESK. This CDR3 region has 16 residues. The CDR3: CASSQDVGTAQETQYF. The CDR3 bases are TGTGCCAGCAGCCAAGACGTCGGGACAGCGCAAGAGACCCAGTACTTC.

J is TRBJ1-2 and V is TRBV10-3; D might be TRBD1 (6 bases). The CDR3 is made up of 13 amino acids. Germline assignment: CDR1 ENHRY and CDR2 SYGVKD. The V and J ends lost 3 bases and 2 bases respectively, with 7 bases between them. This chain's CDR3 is CAISETGNYGYTF. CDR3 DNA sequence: TGTGCCATCAGTGAAACAGGGAACTATGGCTACACCTTC.

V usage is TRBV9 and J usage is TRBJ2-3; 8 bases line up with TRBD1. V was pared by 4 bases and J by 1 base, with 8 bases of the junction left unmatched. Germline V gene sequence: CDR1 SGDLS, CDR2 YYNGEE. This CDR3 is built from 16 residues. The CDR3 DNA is TGTGCCAGCAGCACCCGAACGGGACAGGGCACAGATACGCAGTATTTT. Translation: CASSTRTGQGTDTQYF.

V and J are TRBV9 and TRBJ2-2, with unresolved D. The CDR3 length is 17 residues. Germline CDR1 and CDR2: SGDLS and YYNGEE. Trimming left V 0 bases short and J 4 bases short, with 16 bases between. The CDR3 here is CASSVEPGLRATGELFF. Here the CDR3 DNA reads TGTGCCAGCAGCGTAGAACCGGGTCTACGTGCCACCGGGGAGCTGTTTTTT.

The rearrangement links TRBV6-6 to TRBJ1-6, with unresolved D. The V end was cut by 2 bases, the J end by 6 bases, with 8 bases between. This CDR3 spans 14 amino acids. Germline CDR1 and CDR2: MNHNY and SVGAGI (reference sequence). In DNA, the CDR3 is TGTGCCAGCAGTTACAACAGTCCTAATTCACCCCTCCACTTT. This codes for CASSYNSPNSPLHF.

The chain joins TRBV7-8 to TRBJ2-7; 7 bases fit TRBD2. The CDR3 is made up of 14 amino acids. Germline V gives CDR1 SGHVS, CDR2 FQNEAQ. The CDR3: CAITPTRQRGEQYF. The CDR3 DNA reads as TGTGCTATCACCCCAACCAGACAGCGGGGCGAGCAGTACTTC. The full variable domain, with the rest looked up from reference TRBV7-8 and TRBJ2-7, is GAGVSQSPRYKVAKRGQDVALRCDPISGHVSLFWYQQALGQGPEFLTYFQNEAQLDKSGLPSDRFFAERPEGSVSTLKIQRTQQEDSAVYLCAITPTRQRGEQYFGPGTRLTVT.

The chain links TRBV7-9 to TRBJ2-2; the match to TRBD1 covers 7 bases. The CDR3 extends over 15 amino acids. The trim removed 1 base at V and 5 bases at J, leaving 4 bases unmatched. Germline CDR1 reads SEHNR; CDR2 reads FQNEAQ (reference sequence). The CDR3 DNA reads TGTGCCAGCAGCTTAGAGGGGGCGTGGACCGGGGAGCTGTTTTTT. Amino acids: CASSLEGAWTGELFF.

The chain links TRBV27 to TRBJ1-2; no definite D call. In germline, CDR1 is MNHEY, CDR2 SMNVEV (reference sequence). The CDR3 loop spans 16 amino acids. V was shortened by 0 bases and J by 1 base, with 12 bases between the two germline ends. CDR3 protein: CASSLSIGLYNYGYTF. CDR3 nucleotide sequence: TGTGCCAGCAGTTTATCGATCGGACTTTATAACTATGGCTACACCTTC.

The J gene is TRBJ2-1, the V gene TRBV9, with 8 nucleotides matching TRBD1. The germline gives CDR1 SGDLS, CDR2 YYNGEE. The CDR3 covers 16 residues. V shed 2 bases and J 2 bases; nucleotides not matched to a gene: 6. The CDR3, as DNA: TGTGCCAGCAGCGTCGACAGGGGAGTACCCTACAATGAGCAGTTCTTC. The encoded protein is CASSVDRGVPYNEQFF.

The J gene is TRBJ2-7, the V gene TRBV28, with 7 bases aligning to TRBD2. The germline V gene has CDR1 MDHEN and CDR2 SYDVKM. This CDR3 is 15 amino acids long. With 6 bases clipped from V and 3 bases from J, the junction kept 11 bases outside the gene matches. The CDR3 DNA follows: TGTGCCAGCAGCCCCCGGGGGGTTCTTTACTACGAGCAGTACTTC. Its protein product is CASSPRGVLYYEQYF.

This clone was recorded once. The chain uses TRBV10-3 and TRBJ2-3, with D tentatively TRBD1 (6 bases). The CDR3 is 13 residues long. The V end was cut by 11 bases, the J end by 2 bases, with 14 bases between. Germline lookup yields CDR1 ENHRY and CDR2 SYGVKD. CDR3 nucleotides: TGTGCCTCTTCCGGGACAACCACAGATACGCAGTATTTT. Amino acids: CASSGTTTDTQYF.